This TCR beta chain was identified during a study of T cell responses to AZD1222 COVID-19 vaccine. Study-level results: The CD4 TCRs associated with vaccination extended across spike and predominated at 160-218 and 743-854. Donors were mostly white British, more females; clonal diversity possibly underestimated.

Repertoires were generated with immunoSEQ multiplex PCR, while TCRdb's copy carries only in-frame clones and drops some. The repertoire consists of around 150,000 clones, with 75% to 95% occurring once and the leading ten covering around 2.9%. The CDR3 extends over 16 amino acids. Germline V gene lookup returns CDR1 MDHEN and CDR2 SYDVKM. Trimming left V 3 bases short and J 0 bases short, with 9 bases between. Turning to this clone: Antigen specificity is unknown.

The sequence was collected from an adult who received the AZD1222 COVID-19 vaccine. The V and J genes are TRBV28 and TRBJ1-6, with D hard to call. The source was peripheral blood, collected 28 days after the second AZD1222 dose. The DNA for the CDR3 is TGTGCCAGCAGTTTCGGCCGAAGCTCCTATAATTCACCCCTCCACTTT. Protein sequence: CASSFGRSSYNSPLHF.